This T cell receptor beta chain appears in the sequencing data of a study of blood T cell repertoires in COVID-19. Turning to the study itself: Samples came from the United States, Italy and Spain, spanning acute and convalescent COVID-19. From T cells, B-cell-depleted T cells, or PBMCs came the material, which was cDNA or gDNA.

Authors' analysis steps: Reference gene primer amplification yielded estimated nucleated cell counts. Assay: immunoSEQ multiplex PCR; the TCRdb copy retains only in-frame clones and omits some. V, J and clone size reflect that table, while D and trimming were determined from the DNA. This sample yields around 250,000 clones, of which 80% to 90% are seen a single time; 6.2% belongs to the top ten. This CDR3 has 16 residues. Germline CDR1 and CDR2: SGHDN and FVKESK. With 3 bases clipped from V and 7 bases from J, the junction kept 10 bases outside the gene matches. The chain uses TRBV14 and TRBJ2-1, with 9 bases fitting TRBD1. The sequenced sample was peripheral blood. The TCR originated in a man in his 60s with acute or convalescent COVID-19. As DNA, the CDR3 is TGTGCCAGCAGCCAGAGTTTAGGGACAGGGAGGAATGAGCAGTTCTTC. It specifies CASSQSLGTGRNEQFF.